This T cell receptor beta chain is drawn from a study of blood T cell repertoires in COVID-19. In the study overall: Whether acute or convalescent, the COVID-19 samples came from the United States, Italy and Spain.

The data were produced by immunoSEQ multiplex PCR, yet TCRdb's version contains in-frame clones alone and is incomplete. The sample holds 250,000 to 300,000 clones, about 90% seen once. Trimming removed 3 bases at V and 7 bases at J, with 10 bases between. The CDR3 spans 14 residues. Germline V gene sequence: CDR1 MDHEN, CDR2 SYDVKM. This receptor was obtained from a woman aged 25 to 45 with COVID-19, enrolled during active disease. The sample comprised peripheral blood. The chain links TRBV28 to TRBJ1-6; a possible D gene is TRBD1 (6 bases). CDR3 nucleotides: TGTGCCAGCAGTTTTGGGACATCGAATTCACCCCTCCACTTT. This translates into CASSFGTSNSPLHF.